Listed below are T cell receptor delta chains from one sample, sequenced in a study of gamma-delta chains in newborns, infants, children. TCRdb reprocessed the reads using CATT. The table shows about 9,200 delta-chain clones, with approximately 22% occurring only once. Sequencing was performed on blood. The receptors here all came from a child who was a newborn, infant or young child, either healthy, febrile or measles-vaccinated (not recorded which). Both conserved end residues are part of each CDR3. A D gene is named only where the DNA matches it firmly. Only some rows state a clone size, as once, few, many or a class for expanded clones.

J gene,D gene,clone size,V gene,CDR3 DNA,CDR3 protein
TRDJ1,TRDD3,-,TRDV2,TGTGCCTGTGACCGAATTGGGGGATTCCCGAATACCGATAAACTCATCTTT,CACDRIGGFPNTDKLIF
TRDJ3,TRDD3,few,TRDV2,TGTGCCTGTGACACCACAACTGGGGGATACGCCTGGGACACCCGACAGATGTTTTTC,CACDTTTGGYAWDTRQMFF
TRDJ1,TRDD3,few,TRDV2,TGTGCCTGTGACACCCTGGGGGTCCTCAACACCGATAAACTCATCTTT,CACDTLGVLNTDKLIF
TRDJ1,TRDD3,medium-sized,TRDV2,TGTGCCTGTTTCCTACTGGGGGATAGGGACGATAAACTCATCTTT,CACFLLGDRDDKLIF
TRDJ1,TRDD3,-,TRDV1,TGTGCTCTTGGGGAACGGAACCTACGCCTTTTCTGGGGGATCCGGGGAACCGATAAACTCATCTTT,CALGERNLRLFWGIRGTDKLIF
TRDJ1,TRDD3,-,TRDV1,TGTGCTCGTGGGGAACGACCTTCTTCCTCCCAGGGGGATACGCCGAAATTTTCCACCGATAAACTCATCTTT,CARGERPSSSQGDTPKFSTDKLIF
TRDJ3,-,medium-sized,TRDV2,TGTGCCTGTGACACCGCCTCTACGGGGATGCCCTCCACCTGGGACACCCGACAGATGTTTTTC,CACDTASTGMPSTWDTRQMFF
TRDJ1,TRDD3,-,TRDV2,TGTGCCTGTGACTCGCTTACTGGGGGATACGGGGGGACCGATAAACTCATCTTT,CACDSLTGGYGGTDKLIF
TRDJ1,TRDD3,few,TRDV2,TGTGCCTGTGACATGCTGGGGGATACGCGAATGGTTAGGGAACTCATCTTT,CACDMLGDTRMVRELIF
TRDJ1,-,-,TRDV2,TGTGCCTGTGACCCGATGGGAGATACCGATAAACTCATCTTT,CACDPMGDTDKLIF
TRDJ1,TRDD3,few,TRDV2,TGTGCCTGTGACACCGTAGGGCTGGGGGTTCCGGGGTACACCGATAAACTCATCTTT,CACDTVGLGVPGYTDKLIF
TRDJ1,TRDD3,-,TRDV2,TGTGCCTGTGGCACCAGCGCCGTACTGGGGGACACGAACACCGATAAACTCATCTTT,CACGTSAVLGDTNTDKLIF
TRDJ3,TRDD3,few,TRDV2,TGTGCCTGTGACACCGTACTGGGGGATACGTCCTGGGACACCCGACAGATGTTTTTC,CACDTVLGDTSWDTRQMFF
TRDJ1,TRDD3,-,TRDV2,TGTGCCTGTCTACTGGGGGATAGCCTCCCCCGCACCGATAAACTCATCTTT,CACLLGDSLPRTDKLIF
TRDJ1,TRDD3,-,TRDV2,TGTGCCTGTGACAGCCTTCCCGGGGGAATGGGGGATAACTTGTACACCGATAAACTCATCTTT,CACDSLPGGMGDNLYTDKLIF